This T cell receptor (beta chain) was found in a study of blood T cell repertoires in COVID-19. At the level of the study: Sites in the United States, Italy and Spain provided acute and convalescent COVID-19 samples. T cells, B-cell-depleted T cells, or PBMCs provided the cDNA or gDNA that served as material.

Germline values: CDR1 LNHDA, CDR2 SQIVND (reference sequence). V gave up 5 bases and J gave up 4 bases, with 12 bases separating them. The CDR3 sequence is 13 residues long. It was during active infection that Seattle patients were enrolled and then longitudinally followed. The method was immunoSEQ multiplex PCR; TCRdb's version includes in-frame clones alone and lacks a portion of them. Counted here are about 120,000 clones, around 90% occurring once; the ten biggest clones make up 3.8%. The sequence derives from a woman in her sixties or seventies with COVID-19, enrolled during active disease. The material sequenced was peripheral blood. V gene TRBV19 combines with J gene TRBJ2-7; tentatively, D is TRBD1 (5 bases). The CDR3 DNA reads as TGTGCCAGTAGTCCACACCAGGGTTACGAGCAGTACTTC. Amino acid sequence: CASSPHQGYEQYF.